What follows are 10 T cell receptor beta chains derived from one specimen sequenced in a study of cytomegalovirus exposure and HLA in healthy donors. Primers: 60 Vbeta forward and 13 Jbeta reverse. TCRdb keeps only in-frame clones here, not all; method: immunoSEQ multiplex PCR. The repertoire consists of over 100,000 clones, with 70% to 80% occurring once and the leading ten covering almost 3%. Sequencing was performed on PBMCs. The receptors shown here come from a woman between 18 and 30 years old in good health and CMV-seropositive.

This clone appeared a few times. The J gene is TRBJ1-4, the V gene TRBV23-1; D is unresolved. TRBV23-1 is flagged as an ORF with uncertain function. The CDR3 has 14 amino acids. The V end was cut by 2 bases, the J end by 6 bases, with 10 bases between. Here the CDR3 reads CASSQAGRDEKLFF. CDR3 DNA sequence: TGCGCCAGCAGTCAAGCGGGGAGGGATGAAAAACTGTTTTTT.

J is TRBJ1-2 and V is TRBV6-5; tentatively, D is TRBD1 (6 bases). The germline gives CDR1 MNHEY, CDR2 SVGAGI. The CDR3 extends over 12 amino acids. V lost 2 bases to trimming and J lost 8 bases, with 9 bases between them. The chain's CDR3 is CASSYQQGGYTF. CDR3 bases: TGTGCCAGCAGTTACCAGCAGGGGGGCTACACCTTC.

The chain uses TRBV5-1 and TRBJ2-1, with D possibly TRBD2 on 6 matching bases. Germline assignment: CDR1 SGHRS and CDR2 YFSETQ. Trimming stripped 0 bases from V and 5 bases from J, with 9 bases between. This CDR3 is built from 14 residues. CDR3 nucleotide sequence: TGCGCCAGCAGCTTGGTTAGCGGCAACAATGAGCAGTTCTTC. Protein product: CASSLVSGNNEQFF.

The rearrangement links TRBV11-2 to TRBJ2-5; maybe TRBD1 (5 bases). This CDR3 contains 15 residues. Germline lookup yields CDR1 SGHAT and CDR2 FQNNGV. Trimming cost V 1 base and J 5 bases, with 14 bases left between them. CDR3 region: CASSLVWQGGETQYF. CDR3 coding DNA: TGTGCCAGCAGCTTAGTGTGGCAGGGTGGCGAGACCCAGTACTTC. The full variable domain, its missing parts supplied by reference TRBV11-2 and TRBJ2-5, is EAGVAQSPRYKIIEKRQSVAFWCNPISGHATLYWYQQILGQGPKLLIQFQNNGVVDDSQLPKDRFSAERLKGVDSTLKIQPAKLEDSAVYLCASSLVWQGGETQYFGPGTRLLVL.

This clone was detected only a few times. This sequence joins TRBV11-2 and TRBJ2-1; 7 bases map to TRBD1. This CDR3 is built from 15 residues. The junction had 1 base not matched to a gene; V was cut back by 0 bases and J by 2 bases. CDR1 SGHAT and CDR2 FQNNGV come from the germline V gene. The CDR3 loop reads CASSLEQGPYNEQFF. The CDR3 DNA sequence: TGTGCCAGCAGCTTAGAACAGGGGCCCTACAATGAGCAGTTCTTC.

This chain links TRBV19 with TRBJ1-1; 9 positions match TRBD1. V lost 6 bases and J lost 5; bases outside the gene matches: 4. Germline assignment: CDR1 LNHDA and CDR2 SQIVND (reference sequence). This CDR3 contains 13 residues. Here the CDR3 reads CASRGTGWTEAFF. The CDR3 nucleotides read TGTGCCAGTAGGGGGACAGGGTGGACTGAAGCTTTCTTT.

The chain employs TRBV6-1 and TRBJ2-1, with D perhaps matching TRBD1 (6 bases). In germline, CDR1 is MNHNS, CDR2 SASEGT. V was clipped by 0 bases and J by 5 bases, with 11 bases between them. This CDR3 spans 15 amino acids. CDR3 amino acids: CASSEATGPHNEQFF. CDR3 DNA sequence: TGTGCCAGCAGTGAAGCAACAGGGCCCCACAATGAGCAGTTCTTC.

This clone occurred a few times. The J gene is TRBJ2-1, the V gene TRBV5-5, with TRBD2 identical over 10 bases. The germline gives CDR1 SGHKS, CDR2 YYEKEE (reference sequence). This CDR3 has 15 amino acids. Germline trimming cut 3 bases from V and 10 bases from J; bases unmatched to any gene: 10. CDR3 DNA: TGTGCCAGCAGCTGGGGGGTAGCGGGAGGAGGGGAGCAGTTCTTC. This sequence encodes CASSWGVAGGGEQFF.

The chain recombines TRBV6-5 with TRBJ1-1; D ambiguous. V lost 2 bases and J 7 bases, leaving 8 bases between the germline ends. The CDR3 length is 12 residues. CDR1 and CDR2 from the germline V gene are MNHEY and SVGAGI. CDR3 amino acids: CASSYVEGEAFF. In nucleotides, the CDR3 is TGTGCCAGCAGTTACGTGGAGGGTGAAGCTTTCTTT.

The genes are TRBV5-4 and TRBJ1-2; D is possibly TRBD1 (5 bases). Germline-derived CDR1 and CDR2 are SGHNT and YYREEE (reference sequence). The CDR3 length is 15 residues. V was shortened by 0 bases and J by 7 bases, with 16 bases between the two germline ends. CDR3 nucleotide sequence: TGTGCCAGCAGCTTGGCGGCAGGGTTGGCAGTTGGCTACACCTTC. It is translated as CASSLAAGLAVGYTF. Combining the CDR3 with reference TRBV5-4 and TRBJ1-2 gives the whole variable domain ETGVTQSPTHLIKTRGQQVTLRCSSQSGHNTVSWYQQALGQGPQFIFQYYREEENGRGNFPPRFSGLQFPNYSSELNVNALELDDSALYLCASSLAAGLAVGYTFGSGTRLTVV.